This T cell receptor (beta chain) originates from a study of OX40 agonist ivuxolimab in advanced cancers. Overall study context: Patients got intravenous ivuxolimab at 0.01 to 10 mg/kg every 2 weeks. Whole-study results and caveats: The study found that CD8+ T cells averaged more expanded clones than CD4+. Among the nonresponders, some also had low normalized T-cell clonal expansion. In the 0.1-3.0 mg/kg groups, partial responders showed among the lowest expansion.

Regarding this clone: Its antigen is unknown.

Here immunoSEQ multiplex PCR was the method, and the copy in TCRdb shows in-frame clones only, minus some. The sample carries roughly 120,000 clones, 85% to 95% recorded once. Trimming removed 5 bases at V and 0 bases at J, with 11 bases between. The V gene's germline CDR1 is GTSNPN and CDR2 SVGIG (reference sequence). This CDR3 is built from 15 residues. The origin of this receptor is an adult with an advanced solid tumor such as melanoma, head and neck, liver or kidney cancer. The sample in question was CD4+ or CD8+ T cells sorted from blood, obtained in a trial of the OX40 agonist ivuxolimab. The chain links TRBV30 to TRBJ2-6; D possibly matches TRBD1 or TRBD2 (5 bases each). CDR3 amino acids: CAWWDRHSGANVLTF. CDR3 nucleotide sequence: TGTGCCTGGTGGGACCGACACTCTGGGGCCAACGTCCTGACTTTC. Looking up the rest from reference TRBV30 and TRBJ2-6 gives the full variable domain: SQTIHQWPATLVQPVGSPLSLECTVEGTSNPNLYWYRQAAGRGLQLLFYSVGIGQISSEVPQNLSASRPQDRQFILSSKKLLLSDSGFYLCAWWDRHSGANVLTFGAGSRLTVL.